This T cell receptor beta chain derives from a study of blood T cell repertoires in COVID-19. The overall study: From T cells, B-cell-depleted T cells, or PBMCs came the material, which was cDNA or gDNA.

The ends were cut back, 1 base at V and 3 bases at J, with 10 bases in the middle. Germline lookup yields CDR1 SGHDN and CDR2 FVKESK. The CDR3 consists of 15 residues. As handled by the study authors: Amplification with reference gene primers provided the estimates of nucleated cell counts. The assay was immunoSEQ multiplex PCR, and TCRdb's table has in-frame clones only and misses some. Clonal size and the V and J genes are those of that table, whereas D and trimming came from the DNA. The sample yields some 240,000 clones, over 70% seen once. The rearrangement links TRBV14 to TRBJ1-3, with TRBD1 as a possible D gene (5 bases). The sample comprised peripheral blood. This sequence originates from a woman in her 70s with acute or convalescent COVID-19. CDR3 nucleotide sequence: TGTGCCAGCAGCCAAGGGACATCTGGTGGAAACACCATATATTTT. The encoded protein is CASSQGTSGGNTIYF.